A single T cell receptor (beta chain) is shown here with its context. The data belong to a study of cytomegalovirus exposure and HLA in healthy donors. The PCR contained 60 Vbeta and 13 Jbeta primers. TCRdb's copy holds only in-frame clones and misses some; the assay was immunoSEQ multiplex PCR. The sample carries 65,000 or so clones, about 78% recorded once. The TCR originated in a girl aged 10 to 17 in good health and CMV-seropositive. Sequencing was carried out using PBMCs.

CDR3: CASSTNRGGYTF. The CDR3 DNA follows: TGTGCCAGCAGTACTAACAGGGGTGGCTACACCTTC. V usage is TRBV6-6 and J usage is TRBJ1-2; 7 bases fit TRBD1. The CDR3 totals 12 residues. The junction had 4 bases not matched to a gene; V was cut back by 5 bases and J by 7 bases. Germline CDR1 and CDR2: MNHNY and SVGAGI (reference sequence).